The rows below give T cell receptor beta chains drawn from one sample of a study of technical replicates of blood from a few donors. Libraries were prepared by immunoSEQ multiplex PCR; TCRdb keeps only in-frame clonotypes and omits some of them. The sample holds under 85,000 clones, around 96% seen once. The sample comprised T cells isolated from PBMCs. The origin of the receptors is a human donor in good health. CDR3s leave out the opening cysteine and the closing phenylalanine or tryptophan.

J gene,CDR3 length,V gene,CDR3 protein
TRBJ2-2,16,TRBV21-1,ASSHIRGDSGNAGELF
TRBJ2-7,11,TRBV4-3,ASSQGGSGEQY
TRBJ2-7,11,TRBV29-1,SVGGGRNYEQY
TRBJ1-1,8,TRBV2,ASISVVPF
TRBJ1-4,11,TRBV6-6,ASSYRSNEKLF
TRBJ2-5,14,TRBV11-2,ASSLLGDYREETQY
TRBJ2-7,14,TRBV5-8,ASSLAGREISYEQY
TRBJ2-4,13,TRBV4-3,ASSQDQNRENIQY
TRBJ1-4,14,TRBV7-2,ASSLASGLTNEKLF
TRBJ1-3,17,TRBV21-1,ASSKVREVWQSSGNTIY
TRBJ2-2,13,TRBV9,ASSLGLAGVGELF
TRBJ2-6,16,TRBV11-3,ASSLEDRVASGANVLT
TRBJ2-7,13,TRBV27,ASKLPGQGAHEQY
TRBJ1-1,9,TRBV7-9,ASSMDREAF
TRBJ2-2,19,TRBV10-3,AISEAFLRWRQGKSTGELF
TRBJ2-5,12,TRBV6-1,ASSAARFQETQY
TRBJ1-1,13,TRBV27,ASSLSPVANTEAF
TRBJ1-1,15,TRBV28,ASSYPSEGALNTEAF
TRBJ2-3,14,TRBV7-9,ASSLGSDPYTDTQY
TRBJ2-7,11,TRBV6-5,ASSYRDFAEQY
TRBJ2-2,12,TRBV27,ASGTGYATGELF
TRBJ2-1,14,TRBV18,ASSPGSGRGKDEQF
TRBJ2-7,12,TRBV27,ASSLSGDNYEQY
TRBJ2-7,14,TRBV6-5,ASSYGTPSSSYEQY
TRBJ2-7,11,TRBV4-1,ASSHGGPAEQY
TRBJ2-7,12,TRBV28,AIVKAGNSYEQY
TRBJ1-1,11,TRBV2,ASGQGGRTEAF
TRBJ2-5,11,TRBV7-3,ASRTGNEETQY